This T cell receptor beta chain originates from a study of T cells in Graves' hyperthyroidism and ophthalmopathy. Findings of the study overall: Blood samples included most of the expanded thyroid clonotypes exceeding 0.001.

This clonotype was detected only a few times. What it recognizes is unknown. Source material for PBMCs was around 10 ml fresh peripheral blood. RNA transcripts yielded amplified TCR beta CDR3 regions. Initially, a first-round RT-PCR of the TCR CDR3 employed the HTBI primer set. One entry per CDR3 protein results from TCRdb running MiXCR on the multiplex PCR reads. This sample carries around 690,000 distinct CDR3 sequences, roughly 17% of them seen once, and the ten largest clones take roughly a sixth. Trimming cost V 3 bases and J 8 bases, with 16 bases left between them. Germline V gene data show CDR1 as GTSNPN and CDR2 as SVGIG (reference sequence). This CDR3 contains 14 residues.

The gene calls are TRBV30 and TRBJ1-4, with D perhaps matching TRBD1 (5 bases). The TCR sequence derives from a man aged 50 or older with Graves' hyperthyroidism. Material for sequencing was blood. The CDR3 protein is CAWRNPPGREKLFF. CDR3 nucleotides: TGTGCCTGGAGGAATCCCCCAGGGAGGGAAAAACTGTTTTTT.